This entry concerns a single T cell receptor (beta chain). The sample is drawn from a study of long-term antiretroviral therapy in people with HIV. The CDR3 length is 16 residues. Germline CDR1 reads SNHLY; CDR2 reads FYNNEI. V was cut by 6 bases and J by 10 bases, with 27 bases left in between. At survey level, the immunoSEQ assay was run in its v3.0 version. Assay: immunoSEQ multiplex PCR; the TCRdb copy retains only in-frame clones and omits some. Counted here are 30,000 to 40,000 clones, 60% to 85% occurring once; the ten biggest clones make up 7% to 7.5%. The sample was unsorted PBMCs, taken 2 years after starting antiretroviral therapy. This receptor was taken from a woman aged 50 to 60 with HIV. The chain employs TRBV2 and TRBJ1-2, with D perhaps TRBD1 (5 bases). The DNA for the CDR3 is TGTGCCAGCAGGCGGGAGTTGAGTGGGGGTATTTCTGACTACACCTTC. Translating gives CASRRELSGGISDYTF. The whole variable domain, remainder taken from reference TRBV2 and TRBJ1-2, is EPEVTQTPSHQVTQMGQEVILRCVPISNHLYFYWYRQILGQKVEFLVSFYNNEISEKSEIFDDQFSVERPDGSNFTLKIRSTKLEDSAMYFCASRRELSGGISDYTFGSGTRLTVV.